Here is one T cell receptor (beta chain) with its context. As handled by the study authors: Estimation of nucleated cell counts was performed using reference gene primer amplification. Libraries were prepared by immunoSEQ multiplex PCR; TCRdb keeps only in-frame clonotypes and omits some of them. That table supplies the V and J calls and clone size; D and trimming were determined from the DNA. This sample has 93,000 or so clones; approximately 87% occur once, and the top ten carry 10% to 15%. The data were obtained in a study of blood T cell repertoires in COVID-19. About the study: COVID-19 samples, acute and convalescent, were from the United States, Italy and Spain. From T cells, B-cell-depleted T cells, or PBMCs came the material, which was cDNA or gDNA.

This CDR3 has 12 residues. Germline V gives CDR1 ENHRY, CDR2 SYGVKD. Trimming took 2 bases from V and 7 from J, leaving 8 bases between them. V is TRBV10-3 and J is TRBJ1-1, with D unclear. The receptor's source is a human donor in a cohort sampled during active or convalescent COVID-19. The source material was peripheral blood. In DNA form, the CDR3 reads TGTGCCATCAGTGAGCCCCAGCGTGAAGCTTTCTTT. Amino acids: CAISEPQREAFF.